The clone carrying this T cell receptor beta chain appeared a few times. Its antigen is still unknown. Unique molecular identifiers featured in how the TCRbeta library was prepared. MiXCR was run by TCRdb on the PCR reads, yielding one entry per CDR3 protein. This sample has around 420,000 distinct CDR3 sequences; roughly 16% occur once, and the top ten carry around 30%. This specimen belongs to a study of T-cell reconstitution after alpha-beta-depleted transplantation in children. The study, taken as a whole, reports: T-cell numbers and diversity, one year after transplant, stemmed largely from T cells that were newly produced. Surviving thymic progenitors and recipient T cells were the source of high TCRbeta diversity at day 60 in some patients. Two months or so post-transplant, alpha-beta T cells reportedly derived from several hundred expanded graft clones.

The CDR3 length is 18 residues. The J segment lost 0 bases and the V segment lost 5 bases, leaving 8 bases of the junction unmatched. Germline lookup yields CDR1 MGHDK and CDR2 SYGVNS. This TCR derives from a boy in the first two years of life who had a stem cell transplant for Wiskott-Aldrich syndrome, so the T cells may come from the graft donor. This chain joins TRBV25-1 and TRBJ2-6, with 9 bases lining up with TRBD1. The sample was PBMCs, mostly from graft donor cells, taken 360 days after TCRalphabeta/CD19-depleted stem cell transplant. CDR3 in amino acids: CASSTAGTGLSGANVLTF. The CDR3 DNA reads as TGTGCCAGCAGTACCGCCGGGACAGGGCTCTCTGGGGCCAACGTCCTGACTTTC. The variable domain in full, completed from reference TRBV25-1 and TRBJ2-6, reads EADIYQTPRYLVIGTGKKITLECSQTMGHDKMYWYQQDPGMELHLIHYSYGVNSTEKGDLSSESTVSRIRTEHFPLTLESARPSHTSQYLCASSTAGTGLSGANVLTFGAGSRLTVL.